This TCR beta chain is from a study of beta chain features in type 1 diabetes. CD4+ cells of the naive, central memory, regulatory and stem cell-like memory types were sorted via CD45RO/CCR7/CD25/CD127/CD95/CD27. Isolated RNA was reverse transcribed in full, so expressed TCRB transcripts were sequenced. Only in-frame clones appear in the TCRdb table, and some are missing; sequencing was by immunoSEQ multiplex PCR. The sample carries hundreds of thousands of clones, over 11% recorded once. Germline CDR1 and CDR2: MNHEY and SVGAGI. The V and J ends lost 7 bases and 7 bases, in that order; junction bases with no gene match: 9. The CDR3 consists of 13 residues. This clone occurred a few times. Its antigen is still unknown. Study outcomes and limitations: Researchers report that Type 1 diabetes patients had moderately but significantly shorter TCRB CDR3s across all four CD4+ subsets. PCR could preferentially amplify shorter templates, alike in patients and controls.

The TCR was taken from a young man with type 1 diabetes. The sample was naive CD4+ T cells from blood. The chain links TRBV6-5 to TRBJ1-1; 7 nucleotides match TRBD1. This CDR3 reads CASTHRDRGEAFF. In DNA form, the CDR3 reads TGTGCCAGCACTCACCGGGACAGAGGTGAAGCTTTCTTT.